The 20 T cell receptor beta chains presented below share a single source sample, sequenced in a study of T cells in Graves' hyperthyroidism and ophthalmopathy. Amplification of TCR beta CDR3 regions was performed using RNA transcripts as template. First-round RT-PCR with HTBI primers amplified the TCR CDR3 region. TCRdb re-called the multiplex PCR reads with MiXCR, one entry per CDR3 protein. Of around 660,000 distinct CDR3 sequences in the sample, 45% were seen once. Sequencing was carried out using peripheral blood or thyroid tissue (not recorded which). These receptors were taken from an adult man with Graves' disease, either hyperthyroidism or ophthalmopathy (not recorded which).

This clonotype has a count of ten or more. The rearrangement links TRBV24-1 to TRBJ2-7; D is possibly TRBD2 (5 bases). CDR1 is KGHDR, CDR2 SFDVKD, per germline. The CDR3 is 14 amino acids. With 4 bases removed from V and 5 bases from J, the gap between germline ends came to 14 bases. The CDR3 coding sequence is TGTGCCACCAGTGACAGTACTAGATTCCACGAGCAGTACTTC. Residues: CATSDSTRFHEQYF.

The gene calls are TRBV7-6 and TRBJ2-5; maybe TRBD2 (6 bases). CDR3 length equals 13 residues. V was trimmed by 4 bases and J by 6 bases, leaving 12 bases between them. The germline CDR1 and CDR2 sequences are SGHVS and FNYEAQ. This chain's CDR3 is CASSSAGLQTQYF. DNA for the CDR3: TGTGCCAGCAGCTCCGCGGGGTTACAGACCCAGTACTTC.

The V gene is TRBV11-2, the J gene TRBJ1-1, with a possible D match to TRBD1 (6 bases). Trimming removed 0 bases from V and 0 bases from J, with 8 bases in between. The CDR3 sequence is 15 residues long. The germline CDR1 and CDR2 sequences are SGHAT and FQNNGV. The DNA for the CDR3 is TGTGCCAGCAGCTTAGAGGACAGCGTGAACACTGAAGCTTTCTTT. Translated, it gives CASSLEDSVNTEAFF.

This sequence joins TRBV7-8 and TRBJ2-5, with a possible D match to TRBD1 (5 bases). Germline V gene sequence: CDR1 SGHVS, CDR2 FQNEAQ. The V end lost 0 bases, the J end lost 9 bases, and 17 bases lay between the germline ends. CDR3 length equals 15 residues. This CDR3 is CASSLAGVSNQPQYF. In DNA, the CDR3 is TGTGCCAGCAGCTTAGCAGGGGTTAGCAATCAGCCCCAGTACTTC.

Comment on this clonotype: It is likely a read error, because the conserved phenylalanine at the end of the CDR3 is missing. The genes are TRBV7-9 and TRBJ1-2; 8 nucleotides line up with TRBD1. Germline loops: CDR1 SEHNR, CDR2 FQNEAQ (reference sequence). There are 16 residues in the CDR3. Trimming took 6 bases from V and 2 from J; bases not matched to a gene: 11. Here the CDR3 DNA reads TGTGCCAGCAGTGGCCGGGACAGGCGTCGCAACTATGGCTACACCTCC. This gives the protein CASSGRDRRRNYGYTS.

The chain recombines TRBV25-1 with TRBJ1-3, with D unresolved. This CDR3 region has 17 residues. V gave up 6 bases and J gave up 0 bases, with 18 bases separating them. CDR1 and CDR2 from the germline V gene are MGHDK and SYGVNS. The CDR3 DNA reads TGTGCCAGCAGCCAATGGCCGACACGAAACTCTGGAAACACCATATATTTT. Its protein is CASSQWPTRNSGNTIYF.

The chain carries TRBV7-3 and TRBJ1-6; D is undetermined. V gave up 6 bases and J gave up 10 bases, with 13 bases separating them. CDR3 length equals 13 residues. Germline V gene lookup returns CDR1 SGHTA and CDR2 FQGTGA. CDR3 in amino acids: CASSYPPGSPLHF. The CDR3 bases are TGTGCCAGCAGTTATCCCCCGGGGTCACCCCTCCACTTT.

The chain recombines TRBV19 with TRBJ1-5, with D perhaps TRBD1 (5 bases). V shed 3 bases and J shed 4 bases, with 16 bases lying between them. CDR1 LNHDA and CDR2 SQIVND come from the germline V gene (reference sequence). The CDR3 has 16 amino acids. The CDR3 coding sequence is TGTGCCAGTAGTATCCTAACAGGTGGCCCTAATCAGCCCCAGCATTTT. Protein sequence: CASSILTGGPNQPQHF. Combining the CDR3 with reference TRBV19 and TRBJ1-5 gives the whole variable domain DGGITQSPKYLFRKEGQNVTLSCEQNLNHDAMYWYRQDPGQGLRLIYYSQIVNDFQKGDIAEGYSVSREKKESFPLTVTSAQKNPTAFYLCASSILTGGPNQPQHFGDGTRLSIL.

This clonotype was recorded a few times. The gene calls are TRBV5-1 and TRBJ1-1; D ambiguous. Germline CDR1 and CDR2: SGHRS and YFSETQ. The CDR3 contains 15 residues. V dropped 0 bases and J dropped 1 base, with 10 bases sitting between them. The CDR3 region is CASSLDPGGNTEAFF. DNA of the CDR3: TGCGCCAGCAGCTTGGACCCGGGCGGGAACACTGAAGCTTTCTTT.

As to this clonotype: The junction shows a germline mismatch at one end, possibly a read error. The chain is built from TRBV10-3 and TRBJ2-7, with D hard to call. This CDR3 contains 13 residues. Germline values: CDR1 ENHRY, CDR2 SYGVKD. CDR3 region: CASSYLGPNEQYF. CDR3 sequence (DNA): TGTGCCAGCAGTTACCTAGGACCTAACGAGCAGTACTTC.

The chain combines TRBV15 with TRBJ2-7, with TRBD1 as a possible D gene (6 bases). The CDR3 totals 15 residues. Trimming pared 3 bases from V and 4 bases from J, leaving 16 bases between. Germline CDR1 LNHNV, CDR2 YYDKDF (reference sequence). The CDR3 nucleotides are TGTGCCACCAGCAGGACGAGGACAGAAGATTACGAGCAGTACTTC. Protein product: CATSRTRTEDYEQYF.

This chain uses TRBV4-1 with TRBJ1-1; 8 positions match TRBD1. J lost 1 base, V lost 3 bases, and 4 bases had no gene match. The germline V gene encodes CDR1 MGHRA and CDR2 YSYEKL. The CDR3 extends over 15 amino acids. DNA of the CDR3: TGCGCCAGCAGCCAGGTCGGACAGGGGAACACTGAAGCTTTCTTT. Translating it yields CASSQVGQGNTEAFF.

This clonotype has ten or more counts. CDR3: CSVQGRHGYTF. The CDR3 DNA follows: TGCAGCGTTCAGGGGAGGCATGGCTACACCTTC. The V call is TRBV29-1, the J call TRBJ1-2, with D possibly TRBD1 on 6 matching bases. The CDR3 has 11 amino acids. Trimming cost V 5 bases and J 6 bases, with 10 bases left between them. Germline CDR1 reads SQVTM; CDR2 reads ANQGSEA.

This clonotype has only a few counts. This chain links TRBV7-8 with TRBJ2-2, with 12 bases matching TRBD2. Germline V lookup: CDR1 SGHVS, CDR2 FQNEAQ. V shed 5 bases and J 6 bases; nucleotides not matched to a gene: 4. The CDR3 has 15 amino acids. The CDR3 loop reads CASSVTSGSSGELFF. CDR3 coding DNA: TGTGCCAGCAGCGTGACTAGCGGGAGTTCCGGGGAGCTGTTTTTT.

This clonotype was counted at least ten times. V and J are TRBV7-8 and TRBJ2-7; the match to TRBD2 covers 7 bases. Germline values: CDR1 SGHVS, CDR2 FQNEAQ. With V trimmed by 3 bases and J by 7 bases, 15 bases remained unmatched. There are 16 residues in the CDR3. CDR3 coding DNA: TGTGCCAGCAGCTTTGGGAGGGTGGGAACATGGAGGGAGCAGTACTTC. Amino acid sequence: CASSFGRVGTWREQYF.

This clonotype was seen many times. The J gene is TRBJ2-7, the V gene TRBV12-3 or TRBV12-4; no reliable D call. The ends were cut back, 6 bases at V and 6 bases at J, with 9 bases in the middle. The CDR3 consists of 11 residues. CDR3 amino acids: CASRRDSEQYF. The CDR3 DNA is TGTGCCAGCAGGCGTGATTCCGAGCAGTACTTC.

The table lists this clonotype with many counts. The chain joins TRBV10-3 to TRBJ2-6; no definite D call. Trimming left V 3 bases short and J 0 bases short, with 18 bases between. The CDR3 has 19 residues. The germline V gene encodes CDR1 ENHRY and CDR2 SYGVKD. DNA of the CDR3: TGTGCCATCAGTGAACATAGTGGGATACACAGCTCTGGGGCCAACGTCCTGACTTTC. Residues: CAISEHSGIHSSGANVLTF.

The genes are TRBV12-3 or TRBV12-4 and TRBJ2-7; TRBD1 matches 9 bases. The CDR3 has 15 amino acids. V gave up 7 bases and J gave up 3 bases; unmatched junction bases: 10. The CDR3 loop is CASTSWPGQGYEQYF. In nucleotides, the CDR3 is TGTGCCAGCACTTCCTGGCCGGGACAGGGCTACGAGCAGTACTTC.

V gene TRBV25-1 combines with J gene TRBJ1-4, with TRBD1 as a possible D gene (5 bases). Trimming pared 6 bases from V and 3 bases from J, leaving 23 bases between. CDR3 length: 18 amino acids. Germline V gene lookup returns CDR1 MGHDK and CDR2 SYGVNS. CDR3 in DNA: TGTGCCAGCAGCTTCCCTTTGGCGGGGGGTTCGGCTAATGAAAAACTGTTTTTT. Amino acid sequence: CASSFPLAGGSANEKLFF.

The V call is TRBV20-1, the J call TRBJ1-5; maybe TRBD1 (5 bases). V lost 3 bases, J lost 2 bases, and 20 bases lay in between. The CDR3 sequence is 17 residues long. The V gene's germline CDR1 is DFQATT and CDR2 SNEGSKA (reference sequence). The CDR3 coding sequence is TGCAGTGCTAGTAGTTTCGGTGGCAGGGTCGGCAATCAGCCCCAGCATTTT. Translating gives CSASSFGGRVGNQPQHF.